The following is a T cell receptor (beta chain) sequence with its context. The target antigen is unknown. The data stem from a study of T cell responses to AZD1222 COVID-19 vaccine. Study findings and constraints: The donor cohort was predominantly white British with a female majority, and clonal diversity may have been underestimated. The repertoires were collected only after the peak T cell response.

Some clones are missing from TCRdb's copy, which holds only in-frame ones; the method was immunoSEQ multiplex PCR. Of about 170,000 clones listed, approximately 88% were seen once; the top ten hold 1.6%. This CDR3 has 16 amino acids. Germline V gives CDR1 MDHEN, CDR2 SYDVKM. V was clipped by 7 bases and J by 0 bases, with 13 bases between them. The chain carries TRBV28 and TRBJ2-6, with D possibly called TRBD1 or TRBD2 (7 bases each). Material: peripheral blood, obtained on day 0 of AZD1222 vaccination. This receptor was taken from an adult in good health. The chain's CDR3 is CASNQGGTSGANVLTF. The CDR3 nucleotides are TGTGCCAGCAATCAGGGGGGGACCTCTGGGGCCAACGTCCTGACTTTC.